The entry that follows covers one TCR beta chain sequence. Its antigen remains unidentified. The sample belongs to a study of shared clonotypes between healthy human individuals. Clones were sequenced by immunoSEQ multiplex PCR, and TCRdb holds only the in-frame ones, with some missing. The data show about a million clones, approximately 72% seen once. V lost 4 bases, J lost 2 bases, and 14 bases lay in between. Germline loops: CDR1 MDHEN, CDR2 SYDVKM. The CDR3 is 15 residues long. Study results and caveats: Non-shared clonotypes showed lower generation probabilities than clonotypes common to all four donors.

The sequenced sample was memory CD4+ T cells sorted from blood. Stated subset: CD45RA-negative fraction. This receptor was identified in a man aged 18 to 35 in good health. J is TRBJ1-2 and V is TRBV28; D is uncertain. This CDR3 is CASSSLLRANYGYTF. The DNA of the CDR3 is TGTGCCAGCAGTTCCCTCTTAAGGGCCAACTATGGCTACACCTTC.